The clone carrying this T cell receptor beta chain was counted only a few times. What it binds is not known. An oligo carrying a UMI was ligated to the cDNA 3' end. The first PCR ran 3 to 5 cycles with an equimolar RC1.1 and RC1.2 beta primer mix. TCR alpha and beta chains were handled separately starting at the second PCR. TCRdb ran MiXCR on the UMI-ligation and nested PCR reads and lists one entry per CDR3 protein. The sample consists of about 32,000 distinct CDR3 sequences, 6% to 8% of them appearing once. Unfractionated PBMC were spiked with known numbers of KT2 clone cells. Unmatched junction bases numbered 9, after V lost 6 bases and J lost 5 bases. Per germline, CDR1 MGHDK and CDR2 SYGVNS. The CDR3 contains 15 residues. The sample is drawn from a study of quantifying T cell responses using KT2 cells. Study as a whole: Reverse transcription used primers in the TCR alpha and beta constant regions. The second PCR was a qPCR stopped at a predetermined fluorescence threshold.

Study-level results: KT2 sequence counts showed saturation when very many KT2 cells were spiked in.

Sequencing was carried out using PBMCs spiked with cells of the T cell clone KT2. The chain links TRBV25-1 to TRBJ2-2; TRBD2 aligns across 7 bases. The sequence was obtained from a human donor. CDR3 protein: CASSESGAGTGELFF. The DNA of the CDR3 is TGTGCCAGCAGCGAGAGCGGGGCAGGGACCGGGGAGCTGTTTTTT.